This T cell receptor beta chain was obtained from a study of blood T cell repertoires in COVID-19. Study as a whole: PBMCs, B-cell-depleted T cells, or T cells provided the cDNA or gDNA that made up the material.

In the original workflow: Quantification of nucleated cells was approximated via reference gene primer amplification. Sequencing was performed with immunoSEQ multiplex PCR; in TCRdb, only in-frame clones are kept and a portion is missing. V and J calls plus clone size are reproduced from that table; the DNA served to infer D and trimming. The sample carries approximately 230,000 clones, just over 85% recorded once. The CDR3 loop spans 16 amino acids. V lost 0 bases, J lost 1 base, and 13 bases lay in between. Germline V gene sequence: CDR1 SGHRS, CDR2 YFSETQ. The chain combines TRBV5-1 with TRBJ1-1, with a tentative D call TRBD1 (6 bases). The sequenced sample consisted of PBMCs or T cells enriched from blood (not recorded which). The receptor was derived from a woman between 50 and 59 years old with acute COVID-19. The CDR3 loop is CASSLGSGGRNTEAFF. The CDR3, as DNA: TGCGCCAGCAGCTTGGGGTCCGGGGGGCGGAACACTGAAGCTTTCTTT.